The T cell receptor beta chain under discussion was sequenced for a study of cytomegalovirus exposure and HLA in healthy donors. PCR was performed using 60 Vbeta and 13 Jbeta primers. Profiling relied on immunoSEQ multiplex PCR, and the TCRdb table lists in-frame clones only, not all of them. This table has 90,000 to 95,000 clones, just under 80% appearing once. The J segment lost 5 bases and the V segment lost 6 bases, leaving 7 bases of the junction unmatched. Germline CDR1 SEHNR, CDR2 FQNEAQ (reference sequence). The CDR3 has 14 amino acids. This TCR came from a male donor in good health and CMV-seropositive. The chain has TRBV7-9 and TRBJ2-5; 9 bases fit TRBD1. Sequenced: PBMCs. This CDR3 reads CASRPGQGIETQYF. The CDR3 DNA reads as TGTGCCAGCAGGCCAGGACAGGGGATTGAGACCCAGTACTTC.